These 31 T cell receptor beta chains were all obtained from the same sample, sequenced in a study of shared clonotypes between healthy human individuals. Only in-frame clones appear in the TCRdb table, and some are missing; sequencing was by immunoSEQ multiplex PCR. Here the sample spans around 690,000 clones, 80% to 95% being singletons. Sequencing was carried out using memory CD8+ T cells from PBMCs. Subset indicated: CD45RO+ cells pooled with CCR7-negative TemRA cells. The receptor set was obtained from a young man in good health. Some clones in this sample may be carry-over from other donors' samples.

The rearrangement joins TRBV6-1 to TRBJ1-1, with TRBD1 matching 10 bases. Germline V gene data show CDR1 as MNHNS and CDR2 as SASEGT. J gave up 12 bases and V 7 bases, and 11 bases lay outside the gene matches. This CDR3 has 13 amino acids. CDR3 coding DNA: TGTGCCAGCAACGAAGGGGACAGGGGACCACCTTTCTTT. It is translated as CASNEGDRGPPFF.

This chain links TRBV4-1 with TRBJ2-5, with 13 bases fitting TRBD2. V was pared by 2 bases and J by 4 bases, with 7 bases of the junction left unmatched. In germline, CDR1 is MGHRA, CDR2 YSYEKL. The CDR3 totals 17 residues. The CDR3 is CASSQTSGRALRETQYF. The CDR3 DNA sequence: TGCGCCAGCAGCCAAACTAGCGGGAGGGCCCTCCGAGAGACCCAGTACTTC.

The rearrangement links TRBV28 to TRBJ1-1; 10 bases are a match to TRBD1. This CDR3 is 16 amino acids long. Germline V gene lookup returns CDR1 MDHEN and CDR2 SYDVKM. V lost 2 bases, J lost 5 bases, and 8 bases stayed unmatched. This CDR3 is CASSLLPGQGWTEAFF. The CDR3 region has the DNA TGTGCCAGCAGTTTACTGCCGGGACAGGGGTGGACTGAAGCTTTCTTT. Drawing the rest from reference TRBV28 and TRBJ1-1, the complete variable domain is DVKVTQSSRYLVKRTGEKVFLECVQDMDHENMFWYRQDPGLGLRLIYFSYDVKMKEKGDIPEGYSVSREKKERFSLILESASTNQTSMYLCASSLLPGQGWTEAFFGQGTRLTVV.

CDR3: CSGRDYYGYTF. The CDR3 region has the DNA TGCAGCGGCCGGGACTACTATGGCTACACCTTC. The genes are TRBV29-1 and TRBJ1-2, with a possible D match to TRBD1 (5 bases). Germline V gene lookup returns CDR1 SQVTM and CDR2 ANQGSEA. Trimming shortened V by 7 bases and J by 3 bases, and 9 bases separated the two germline ends. The CDR3 has 11 amino acids.

A single count supports this clone. The V gene is TRBV28, the J gene TRBJ1-1; TRBD1 matches at 8 bases. The germline gives CDR1 MDHEN, CDR2 SYDVKM. The CDR3 extends over 14 amino acids. J lost 4 bases, V lost 7 bases, and 8 bases had no gene match. The chain's CDR3 is CASKIQGGVTEAFF. The CDR3 DNA sequence: TGTGCCAGCAAGATACAGGGGGGGGTCACTGAAGCTTTCTTT.

Points on this clone: A far larger clone is one base from this, pointing to a likely read error. The chain links TRBV29-1 to TRBJ2-5, with TRBD2 identical over 7 bases. Trimming cost V 8 bases and J 2 bases; bases outside gene matches: 8. The CDR3 has 13 residues. Germline CDR1 and CDR2: SQVTM and ANQGSEA. CDR3 DNA sequence: TGCAGCAGTGAGCTAGCGGAACAAGAGACCCAGTACTTC. This translates into CSSELAEQETQYF.

The chain carries TRBV30 and TRBJ2-7; the D is unclear. V dropped 0 bases and J dropped 2 bases, with 8 bases sitting between them. CDR3 length: 13 residues. The germline V gene has CDR1 GTSNPN and CDR2 SVGIG (reference sequence). CDR3 nucleotide sequence: TGTGCCTGGAGTGTACGGCGGACCTACGAGCAGTACTTC. Encoded protein: CAWSVRRTYEQYF.

As concerns this clone: Other DNA sequences in this sample translate to the same CDR3. The chain is built from TRBV2 and TRBJ2-7, with 8 bases that match TRBD1. J gave up 3 bases and V 7 bases, and 2 bases lay outside the gene matches. This CDR3 region has 12 residues. Germline V gene data show CDR1 as SNHLY and CDR2 as FYNNEI. The CDR3 here is CASNDRGYEQYF. The DNA of the CDR3 is TGTGCCAGCAATGACAGGGGCTACGAGCAGTACTTC.

V is TRBV5-4 and J is TRBJ2-7; TRBD2 is a possible D gene (6 bases). The germline V gene has CDR1 SGHNT and CDR2 YYREEE (reference sequence). V lost 2 bases, J lost 7 bases, and 16 bases lay in between. The CDR3 length is 14 residues. The CDR3 nucleotides are TGTGCCAGCAGCTTCTGGACTAACTCTGGAGAGCAGTACTTC. Its translation: CASSFWTNSGEQYF.

The rearrangement links TRBV27 to TRBJ2-7, with unresolved D. V lost 4 bases, J lost 2 bases, and 9 bases lay in between. Germline values: CDR1 MNHEY, CDR2 SMNVEV (reference sequence). CDR3 length equals 13 residues. CDR3: CASSSQAPYEQYF. The CDR3 DNA is TGTGCCAGCAGTTCCCAGGCCCCCTACGAGCAGTACTTC.

This clone appeared a single time. Here the CDR3 reads CASRQDRDRYEQYF. The CDR3, as DNA: TGTGCCAGCCGACAGGACAGGGATCGCTACGAGCAGTACTTC. The rearrangement joins TRBV19 to TRBJ2-7, with 8 bases matching TRBD1. Unmatched junction bases numbered 10, after V lost 9 bases and J lost 3 bases. The CDR3 is 14 residues long. CDR1 and CDR2 (germline): LNHDA, SQIVND (reference sequence).

This chain links TRBV4-1 with TRBJ2-1, with D possibly being TRBD2 (5 bases). Deletions cut 1 base from V and 6 bases from J, with 7 bases between. The germline V gene has CDR1 MGHRA and CDR2 YSYEKL. This CDR3 has 13 residues. CDR3 in amino acids: CASSQGLANEQFF. The DNA for the CDR3 is TGCGCCAGCAGCCAAGGGCTAGCCAATGAGCAGTTCTTC.

The chain combines TRBV30 with TRBJ2-3, with D possibly TRBD2 on 6 matching bases. Germline lookup yields CDR1 GTSNPN and CDR2 SVGIG (reference sequence). V lost 3 bases to trimming and J lost 6 bases, with 7 bases between them. CDR3 size: 11 residues. CDR3 residues: CAWSAGDTQYF. CDR3 sequence (DNA): TGTGCCTGGAGCGCGGGGGATACGCAGTATTTT. Variable domain in full (rest from reference TRBV30 and TRBJ2-3): SQTIHQWPATLVQPVGSPLSLECTVEGTSNPNLYWYRQAAGRGLQLLFYSVGIGQISSEVPQNLSASRPQDRQFILSSKKLLLSDSGFYLCAWSAGDTQYFGPGTRLTVL.

In this sample, this clone turned up once. The chain is built from TRBV10-3 and TRBJ2-7, with D possibly being TRBD1 (6 bases). V dropped 6 bases and J dropped 0 bases, with 9 bases sitting between them. Germline V lookup: CDR1 ENHRY, CDR2 SYGVKD. The CDR3 spans 13 residues. CDR3 region: CAIRDSDSYEQYF. CDR3 in DNA: TGTGCCATCAGGGACAGCGACTCCTACGAGCAGTACTTC.

In its sample, this clone was seen a few times. The V and J genes are TRBV7-9 and TRBJ2-7, with 11 bases identical to TRBD2. Per germline, CDR1 SEHNR and CDR2 FQNEAQ (reference sequence). After removal of 1 base from V and 2 bases from J, the junction contained 4 bases not matched to a gene. The CDR3 is made up of 16 amino acids. The CDR3 DNA reads TGTGCCAGCAGCTTAGAGTCTAGCGGGAGGCCCTACGAGCAGTACTTC. It is translated as CASSLESSGRPYEQYF.

V usage is TRBV7-6 and J usage is TRBJ2-3; D is perhaps TRBD1 or TRBD2 (5 bases each). The CDR3 is 14 residues long. Looked up from germline, CDR1 is SGHVS and CDR2 is FNYEAQ. The V end was cut by 3 bases, the J end by 4 bases, with 11 bases between. In DNA form, the CDR3 reads TGTGCCAGCAGCTTGGAATCGGGACCAGATACGCAGTATTTT. This encodes CASSLESGPDTQYF.

The rearrangement joins TRBV13 to TRBJ2-2, with D perhaps TRBD1 (6 bases). The CDR3 runs 14 residues. The ends were cut back, 5 bases at V and 1 base at J, with 8 bases in the middle. Germline V gene data show CDR1 as PRHDT and CDR2 as FYEKMQ (reference sequence). CDR3 residues: CASSPQGNTGELFF. As DNA, the CDR3 is TGTGCCAGCAGCCCACAGGGGAACACCGGGGAGCTGTTTTTT. Complete variable domain (other parts from reference TRBV13 and TRBJ2-2): AAGVIQSPRHLIKEKRETATLKCYPIPRHDTVYWYQQGPGQDPQFLISFYEKMQSDKGSIPDRFSAQQFSDYHSELNMSSLELGDSALYFCASSPQGNTGELFFGEGSRLTVL.

Concerning this clone itself: At the DNA level, this CDR3 is encoded by other sequences in the same sample as well. This chain links TRBV27 with TRBJ1-1; perhaps TRBD1 as D (6 bases). The CDR3 loop spans 15 amino acids. V dropped 6 bases and J dropped 0 bases, with 14 bases sitting between them. The germline gives CDR1 MNHEY, CDR2 SMNVEV (reference sequence). Written as DNA, the CDR3 is TGTGCCAGCAGCTGGACCGGGGGGCTGAACACTGAAGCTTTCTTT. Translation gives CASSWTGGLNTEAFF.

This clone was seen more than once but under ten times. V and J are TRBV10-2 and TRBJ1-5; no reliable D call. Germline loops: CDR1 WSHSY, CDR2 SAAADI. With 3 bases removed from V and 0 bases from J, the gap between germline ends came to 9 bases. The CDR3 runs to 15 residues. The chain's CDR3 is CASSDTGYSNQPQHF. In DNA form, the CDR3 reads TGCGCCAGCAGTGACACCGGTTATAGCAATCAGCCCCAGCATTTT.

This chain connects TRBV7-8 to TRBJ2-7, with 10 positions matching TRBD1. CDR1 SGHVS and CDR2 FQNEAQ come from the germline V gene. The length of the CDR3 is 15 residues. The trim removed 5 bases at V and 5 bases at J, leaving 9 bases unmatched. The CDR3: CASSPEGQGSDEQYF. The CDR3 nucleotides read TGTGCCAGCAGCCCGGAGGGACAGGGGAGCGACGAGCAGTACTTC. The variable domain in full, with the rest retrieved from reference TRBV7-8 and TRBJ2-7, is GAGVSQSPRYKVAKRGQDVALRCDPISGHVSLFWYQQALGQGPEFLTYFQNEAQLDKSGLPSDRFFAERPEGSVSTLKIQRTQQEDSAVYLCASSPEGQGSDEQYFGPGTRLTVT.

This chain links TRBV7-8 with TRBJ1-2, with D perhaps matching TRBD1 (6 bases). V lost 3 bases to trimming and J lost 7 bases, with 21 bases between them. CDR3 length: 16 residues. Germline CDR1 SGHVS, CDR2 FQNEAQ. Here the CDR3 reads CASSFLPRTGFGGYTF. The CDR3 DNA sequence: TGTGCCAGCAGCTTTCTACCGAGAACAGGGTTCGGTGGCTACACCTTC.

The genes are TRBV5-6 and TRBJ2-1; D uncertain. The ends were cut back, 7 bases at V and 10 bases at J, with 12 bases in the middle. This CDR3 region has 11 residues. Germline loops: CDR1 SGHDT, CDR2 YYEEEE. The CDR3 DNA reads as TGTGCCAGCTCCACCAGAGGCGAGCAGTTCTTC. It translates to CASSTRGEQFF.

This chain links TRBV27 with TRBJ2-2, with D perhaps matching TRBD2 (5 bases). Germline V gene data show CDR1 as MNHEY and CDR2 as SMNVEV (reference sequence). The CDR3 is made up of 13 amino acids. Between the trimmed V and J ends, which lost 4 bases and 6 bases, there was a span of 9 bases. CDR3 sequence (DNA): TGTGCCAGCAGTTCCCCGCGGGCCGGGGAGCTGTTTTTT. Residues: CASSSPRAGELFF.

The V and J genes are TRBV27 and TRBJ2-2; D not certain. This CDR3 has 14 residues. Germline lookup yields CDR1 MNHEY and CDR2 SMNVEV (reference sequence). Deletions cut 10 bases from V and 1 base from J, with 13 bases between. The CDR3 region has the DNA TGTGCCACCCACTGGACGGGGAACACCGGGGAGCTGTTTTTT. Translated, it gives CATHWTGNTGELFF.

The chain employs TRBV25-1 and TRBJ2-4, with no clear D. The CDR3 contains 15 residues. Germline CDR1 MGHDK, CDR2 SYGVNS. V dropped 3 bases and J dropped 1 base, with 10 bases sitting between them. CDR3 sequence: CASSDRAEAKNIQYF. For the CDR3, the DNA is TGTGCCAGCAGTGACCGGGCTGAGGCCAAAAACATTCAGTACTTC.

The V gene is TRBV5-1, the J gene TRBJ2-7; 13 bases line up with TRBD2. This CDR3 contains 18 residues. In germline, CDR1 is SGHRS, CDR2 YFSETQ. Trimming at V came to 3 bases and at J to 4 bases, leaving 13 bases not matched to a gene. This CDR3 is CASSWSTSGRPTQYEQYF. CDR3 in DNA: TGCGCCAGCAGCTGGTCGACTAGCGGGAGGCCGACTCAATACGAGCAGTACTTC.

The chain is built from TRBV12-2 and TRBJ2-7; the table's D call TRBD1 went unverified against the DNA. TRBV12-2 is a pseudogene. The CDR3 is 15 residues long. This CDR3 is CASRLGQWKSYEQYF. The CDR3 DNA follows: TGTGCAAGTCGCTTGGGCCAGTGGAAATCCTACGAGCAGTACTTC.

The V and J genes are TRBV18 and TRBJ2-5; D may be TRBD1 (6 bases). Trimming left V 8 bases short and J 3 bases short, with 7 bases between. This CDR3 has 11 residues. Germline V CDR1 and CDR2: KGHSH, LQKENI. CDR3 coding DNA: TGTGCCAGCCGGACAGAAGAGACCCAGTACTTC. Translating gives CASRTEETQYF. Variable domain in full (rest from reference TRBV18 and TRBJ2-5): NAGVMQNPRHLVRRRGQEARLRCSPMKGHSHVYWYRQLPEEGLKFMVYLQKENIIDESGMPKERFSAEFPKEGPSILRIQQVVRGDSAAYFCASRTEETQYFGPGTRLLVL.

The gene calls are TRBV6-4 and TRBJ1-5; D not certain. This CDR3 region has 14 residues. Germline V gene lookup returns CDR1 MRHNA and CDR2 SNTAGT. Deletions cut 3 bases from V and 0 bases from J, with 6 bases between. CDR3 region: CASSETASNQPQHF. DNA of the CDR3: TGTGCCAGCAGTGAGACGGCTAGCAATCAGCCCCAGCATTTT.

This clone was seen just once. This chain uses TRBV7-9 with TRBJ2-1, with 7 bases that match TRBD1. This CDR3 has 16 amino acids. With 0 bases clipped from V and 4 bases from J, the junction kept 6 bases outside the gene matches. The germline CDR1 and CDR2 sequences are SEHNR and FQNEAQ (reference sequence). The CDR3 loop is CASSLAGTEPYNEQFF. DNA of the CDR3: TGTGCCAGCAGCTTAGCGGGGACAGAACCTTACAATGAGCAGTTCTTC.

The chain has TRBV7-9 and TRBJ2-1; a weak D match, TRBD1 (6 bases). The CDR3 runs 19 residues. The ends were cut back, 4 bases at V and 1 base at J, with 23 bases in the middle. CDR1 and CDR2 (germline): SEHNR, FQNEAQ (reference sequence). The chain's CDR3 is CASSSPLYRARPSYNEQFF. In nucleotides, the CDR3 is TGTGCCAGCAGCTCACCCCTGTACAGGGCGCGCCCTTCCTACAATGAGCAGTTCTTC.